The 8 T cell receptor beta chains reported below all come from one sample, sequenced in a study of prognosis after radiotherapy for stage I lung cancer. Genomic DNA provided the template from which TCR beta CDR3 was amplified by two-round multiplex PCR. Primers were specific to each TRBV and TRBJ gene in first-round PCR. TCRdb processed the multiplex PCR reads anew with MiXCR; each CDR3 protein has one entry. The data show fewer than 20,000 distinct CDR3 sequences, 17% seen once. Here the sequenced sample was PBMCs, taken before or after stereotactic body radiation therapy (not recorded which). The receptors originated from a donor over 45 with non-small cell lung cancer.

This clonotype appeared many times. This chain links TRBV10-3 with TRBJ2-1, with 7 positions matching TRBD1. Trimming took 6 bases from V and 4 from J; bases not matched to a gene: 3. Germline-derived CDR1 and CDR2 are ENHRY and SYGVKD. The CDR3 has 13 amino acids. CDR3: CAIRGDSYNEQFF. The CDR3 DNA reads TGTGCCATCAGGGGGGACAGTTACAATGAGCAGTTCTTC.

This clonotype has ten or more counts. CDR3: CASSETSASWSETQYF. The CDR3, as DNA: TGTGCCAGCAGCGAGACTAGCGCATCGTGGTCAGAGACCCAGTACTTC. The V gene is TRBV9, the J gene TRBJ2-5; 8 positions match TRBD2. Trimming removed 3 bases from V and 4 bases from J; junction bases left unmatched: 11. The CDR3 extends over 16 amino acids. Per the germline V gene, CDR1 is SGDLS and CDR2 is YYNGEE.

This clonotype is categorized as medium-sized. The rearrangement uses TRBV27 and TRBJ1-4; a possible D gene is TRBD1 (5 bases). Looked up from germline, CDR1 is MNHEY and CDR2 is SMNVEV (reference sequence). Deletions cut 6 bases from V and 8 bases from J, with 22 bases between. This CDR3 has 16 residues. The CDR3: CASSVDGAGVEEKLFF. Here the CDR3 DNA reads TGTGCCAGCAGCGTAGACGGGGCGGGCGTTGAGGAAAAACTGTTTTTT.

There are many counts of this clonotype. The chain has TRBV24-1 and TRBJ2-7; 10 bases are shared with TRBD2. This CDR3 is 14 amino acids long. J was trimmed by 3 bases and V by 5 bases; bases with no gene match: 3. Germline V gives CDR1 KGHDR, CDR2 SFDVKD. CDR3 coding DNA: TGTGCCACCAGTGCCGCTAGCGGGAGCTACGAGCAGTACTTC. It yields the protein CATSAASGSYEQYF.

This clonotype was seen ten or more times. V usage is TRBV7-2 and J usage is TRBJ2-3, with a tentative D call TRBD2 (7 bases). The V end was cut by 3 bases, the J end by 5 bases, with 18 bases between. From germline, CDR1 is SGHTA and CDR2 FQGNSA. The CDR3 sequence is 16 residues long. The chain's CDR3 is CASSFLLGGGGDTQYF. The CDR3 DNA reads as TGTGCCAGCAGCTTTCTATTGGGGGGAGGGGGAGATACGCAGTATTTT.

The chain employs TRBV2 and TRBJ2-7; 7 nucleotides line up with TRBD2. Germline V gene data show CDR1 as SNHLY and CDR2 as FYNNEI. The CDR3 length is 14 residues. For the CDR3, the DNA is TGTGCTTGCTACGCGGGAGATCTTAGAAACGAGCAGTACTTC. As protein: CACYAGDLRNEQYF. Drawing the rest from reference TRBV2 and TRBJ2-7, the complete variable domain is EPEVTQTPSHQVTQMGQEVILRCVPISNHLYFYWYRQILGQKVEFLVSFYNNEISEKSEIFDDQFSVERPDGSNFTLKIRSTKLEDSAMYFCACYAGDLRNEQYFGPGTRLTVT.

In its sample, this clonotype was seen many times. The V call is TRBV6-5, the J call TRBJ2-5; maybe TRBD1 (6 bases). V lost 4 bases and J 4 bases, leaving 19 bases between the germline ends. The germline V gene has CDR1 MNHEY and CDR2 SVGAGI. The CDR3 covers 16 residues. CDR3 DNA: TGTGCCAGCAGTTCCACCCCTCAGGGGATTGGAGAGACCCAGTACTTC. Translated, it gives CASSSTPQGIGETQYF.

At least ten counts were recorded for this clonotype. The CDR3 DNA reads as TGTGCTAGTGGTTTGATCCGGGACTCGGGAACGGGGACCCAGTACTTC. It translates to CASGLIRDSGTGTQYF. V and J are TRBV12-5 and TRBJ2-5, with D tentatively TRBD2 (6 bases). Trimming took 2 bases from V and 7 from J, leaving 20 bases between them. The CDR3 is made up of 16 amino acids. Germline CDR1 LGHNT, CDR2 FRNRAP. The full variable domain, with the rest looked up from reference TRBV12-5 and TRBJ2-5, is DARVTQTPRHKVTEMGQEVTMRCQPILGHNTVFWYRQTMMQGLELLAYFRNRAPLDDSGMPKDRFSAEMPDATLATLKIQPSEPRDSAVYFCASGLIRDSGTGTQYFGPGTRLLVL.